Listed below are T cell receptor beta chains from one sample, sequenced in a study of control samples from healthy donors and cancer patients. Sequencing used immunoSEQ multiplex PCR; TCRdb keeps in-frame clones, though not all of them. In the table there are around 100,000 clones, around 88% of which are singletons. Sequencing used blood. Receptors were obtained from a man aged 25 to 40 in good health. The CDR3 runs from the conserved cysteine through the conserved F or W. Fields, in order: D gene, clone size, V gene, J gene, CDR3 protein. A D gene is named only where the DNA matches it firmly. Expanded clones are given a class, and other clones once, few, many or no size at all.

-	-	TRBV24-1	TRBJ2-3	CATSRQSTDTQYF
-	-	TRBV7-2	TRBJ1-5	CASSLGVGYSNQPQHF
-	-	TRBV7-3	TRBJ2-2	CASSYGGSNTGELFF
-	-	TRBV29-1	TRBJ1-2	CSVEGAIYGYTF
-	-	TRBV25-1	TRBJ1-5	CASSEDTTHGQPQHF
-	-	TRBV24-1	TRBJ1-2	CATSDGWQGPGHYGYTF
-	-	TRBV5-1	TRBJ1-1	CASSFDRVGTEAFF
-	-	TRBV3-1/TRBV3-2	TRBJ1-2	CASSLDVEGYGYTF
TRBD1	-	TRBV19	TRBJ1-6	CASSIQGANSPLHF
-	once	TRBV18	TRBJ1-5	CASSVGPFSGYSNQPQHF
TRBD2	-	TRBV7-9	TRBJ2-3	CASSPGTSDGDTQYF
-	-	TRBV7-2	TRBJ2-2	CASSRTALDGGELFF
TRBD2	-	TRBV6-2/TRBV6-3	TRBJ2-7	CASSFSSGTYGQYF
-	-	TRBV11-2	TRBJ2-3	CASSYPGDTQYF
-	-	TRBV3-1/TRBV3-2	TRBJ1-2	CASSQVARGGYTF
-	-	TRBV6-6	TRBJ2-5	CASTVTEGLETQYF
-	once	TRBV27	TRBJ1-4	CASSLLGANEKLFF
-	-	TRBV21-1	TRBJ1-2	CASSKVGRRFVYGYTF
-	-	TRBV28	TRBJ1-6	CASMRGSGFGSPLHF
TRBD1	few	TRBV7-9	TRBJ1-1	CASSPKGQGASAFF
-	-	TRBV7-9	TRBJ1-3	CASSLSAGLGNTIYF
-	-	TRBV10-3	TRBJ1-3	CAISAGSGNTIYF
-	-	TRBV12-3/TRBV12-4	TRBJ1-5	CASSFGVGQPQHF
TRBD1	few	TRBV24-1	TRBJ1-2	CATSDLSPTGGRGYTF
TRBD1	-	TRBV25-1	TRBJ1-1	CASSEIGTGTGDFF
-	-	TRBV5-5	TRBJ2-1	CASSSDSYNEQFF
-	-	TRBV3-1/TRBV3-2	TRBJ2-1	CASSHRRTGVDNEQFF
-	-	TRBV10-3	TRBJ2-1	CAISETGYNEQFF
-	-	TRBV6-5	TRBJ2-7	CASSTVPPYEQYF
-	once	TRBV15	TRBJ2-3	CATSRGFGSVTDTQYF
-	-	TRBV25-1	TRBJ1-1	CASAKGGSNTEAFF
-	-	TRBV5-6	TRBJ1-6	CASSLRGAMRSSYNSPLHF
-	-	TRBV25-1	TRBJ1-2	CASSEIRGGYTF
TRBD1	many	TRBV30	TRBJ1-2	CAWYRQGANYGYTF
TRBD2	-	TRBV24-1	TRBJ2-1	CATSARTSGRATEQFF
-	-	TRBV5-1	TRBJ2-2	CASSPGDVNTGELFF
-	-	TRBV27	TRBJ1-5	CASSSQVDSNQPQHF
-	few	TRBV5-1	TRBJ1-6	CASSFTGYNSPLHF
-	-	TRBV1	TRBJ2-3	CTSSQPPTSGVTDTQYF
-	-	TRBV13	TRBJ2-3	CASSLGNSWVDTQYF
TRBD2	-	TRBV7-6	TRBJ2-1	CASSDRSGGARDEQFF
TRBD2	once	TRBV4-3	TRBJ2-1	CASSQDLGGLAAVSEQFF
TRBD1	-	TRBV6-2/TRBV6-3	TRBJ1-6	CASSYFATGDNSPLHF
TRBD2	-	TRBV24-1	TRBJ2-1	CATSDGLARSSYNEQFF
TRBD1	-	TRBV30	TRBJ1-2	CAWSRQGALGGYTF
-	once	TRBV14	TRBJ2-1	CASSHSVAGWNEQFF
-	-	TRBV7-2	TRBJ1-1	CASSLNNVGGTEAFF
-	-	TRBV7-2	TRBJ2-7	CASSSQYF
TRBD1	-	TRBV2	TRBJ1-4	CASSQIGTGAEKLFF
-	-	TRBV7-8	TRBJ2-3	CASSPTLGARRSDTQYF
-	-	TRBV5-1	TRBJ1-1	CASSPTGAGELMNTEAFF
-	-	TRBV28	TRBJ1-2	CASSSPPGPLYGYTF
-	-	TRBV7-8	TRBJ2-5	CASSSPPGTQYF
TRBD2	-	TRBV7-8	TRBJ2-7	CASSLNSGSSNYEQYF